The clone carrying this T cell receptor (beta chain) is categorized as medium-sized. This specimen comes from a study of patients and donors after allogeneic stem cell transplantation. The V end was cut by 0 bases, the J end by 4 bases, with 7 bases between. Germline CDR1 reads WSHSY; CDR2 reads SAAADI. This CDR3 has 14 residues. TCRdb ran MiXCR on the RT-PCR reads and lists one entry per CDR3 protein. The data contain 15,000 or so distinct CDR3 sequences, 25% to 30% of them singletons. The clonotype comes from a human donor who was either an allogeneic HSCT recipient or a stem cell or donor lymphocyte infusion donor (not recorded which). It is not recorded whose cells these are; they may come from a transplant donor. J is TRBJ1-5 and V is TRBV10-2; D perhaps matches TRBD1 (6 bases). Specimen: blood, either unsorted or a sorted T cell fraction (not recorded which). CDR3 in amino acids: CASSESGQNQPQHF. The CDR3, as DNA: TGCGCCAGCAGTGAGTCTGGACAGAATCAGCCCCAGCATTTT.